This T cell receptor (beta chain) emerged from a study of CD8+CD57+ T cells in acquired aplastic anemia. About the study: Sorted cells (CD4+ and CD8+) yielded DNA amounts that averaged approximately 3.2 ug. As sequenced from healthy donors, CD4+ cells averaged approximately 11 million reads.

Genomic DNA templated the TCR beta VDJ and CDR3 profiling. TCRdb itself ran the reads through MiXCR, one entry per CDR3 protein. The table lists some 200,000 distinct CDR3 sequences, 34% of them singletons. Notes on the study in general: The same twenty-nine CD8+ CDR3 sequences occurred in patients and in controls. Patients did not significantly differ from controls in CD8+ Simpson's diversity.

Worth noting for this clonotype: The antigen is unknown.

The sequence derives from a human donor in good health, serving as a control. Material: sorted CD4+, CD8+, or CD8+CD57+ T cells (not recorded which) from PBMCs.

The CDR3 DNA sequence: TGTGCCAGCAGCCCCGGGGGACGGGATACGCAGTATTTT. It encodes CASSPGGRDTQYF. The V call is TRBV7-3, the J call TRBJ2-3, with TRBD2 as a possible D gene (6 bases). The ends were cut back, 5 bases at V and 6 bases at J, with 12 bases in the middle. The length of the CDR3 is 13 residues. CDR1 and CDR2 from the germline V gene are SGHTA and FQGTGA. The variable domain in full, with the rest retrieved from reference TRBV7-3 and TRBJ2-3, is GAGVSQTPSNKVTEKGKYVELRCDPISGHTALYWYRQSLGQGPEFLIYFQGTGAADDSGLPNDRFFAVRPEGSVSTLKIQRTERGDSAVYLCASSPGGRDTQYFGPGTRLTVL.